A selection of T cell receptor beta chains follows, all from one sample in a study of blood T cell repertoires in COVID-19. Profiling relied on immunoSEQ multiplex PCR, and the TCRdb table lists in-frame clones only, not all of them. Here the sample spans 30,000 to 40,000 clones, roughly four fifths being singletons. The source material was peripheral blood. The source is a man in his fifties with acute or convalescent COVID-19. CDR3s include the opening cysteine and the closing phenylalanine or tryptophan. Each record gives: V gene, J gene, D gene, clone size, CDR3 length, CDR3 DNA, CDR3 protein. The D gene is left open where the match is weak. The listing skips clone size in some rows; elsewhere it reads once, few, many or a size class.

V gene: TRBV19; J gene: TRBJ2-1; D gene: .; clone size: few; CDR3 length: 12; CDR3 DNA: TGTGCCAGTAGTCTTAGCCACAATGAGCAGTTCTTC; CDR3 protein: CASSLSHNEQFF
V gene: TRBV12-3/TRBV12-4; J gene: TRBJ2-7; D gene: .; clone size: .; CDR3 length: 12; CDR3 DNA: TGTGCCAGCAGTTTAGTAGACTCCGAGCAGTACTTC; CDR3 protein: CASSLVDSEQYF
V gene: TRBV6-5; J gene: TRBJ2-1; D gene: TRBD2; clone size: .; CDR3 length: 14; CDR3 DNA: TGTGCCAGCAGTCCTCTAGCGGGAGGGGGTGAGCAGTTCTTC; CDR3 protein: CASSPLAGGGEQFF
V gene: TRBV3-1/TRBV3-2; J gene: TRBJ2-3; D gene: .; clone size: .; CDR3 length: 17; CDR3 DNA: TGTGCCAGCAGCCAAATGTGGGGGGGCCGAGTTGGAGATACGCAGTATTTT; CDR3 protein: CASSQMWGGRVGDTQYF
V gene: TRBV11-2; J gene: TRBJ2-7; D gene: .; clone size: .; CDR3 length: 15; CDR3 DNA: TGTGCCAGCAGCTTACAGACAGGACCCTCCTACGAGCAGTACTTC; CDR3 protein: CASSLQTGPSYEQYF
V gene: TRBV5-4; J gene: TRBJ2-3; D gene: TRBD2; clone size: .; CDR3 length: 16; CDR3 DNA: TGTGCCAGCAGCAGGGGACTAGCGGGGGGGATAGATACGCAGTATTTT; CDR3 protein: CASSRGLAGGIDTQYF
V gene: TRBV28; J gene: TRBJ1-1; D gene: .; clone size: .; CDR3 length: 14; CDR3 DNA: TGTGCCAGCAGTTTTCAGGGGTTGGCCACTGAAGCTTTCTTT; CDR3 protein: CASSFQGLATEAFF
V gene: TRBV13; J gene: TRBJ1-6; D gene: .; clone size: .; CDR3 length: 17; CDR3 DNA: TGTGCCAGCAGCTTAGGCCTAATTGGTCTAAGGGGTTCACCCCTCCACTTT; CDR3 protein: CASSLGLIGLRGSPLHF
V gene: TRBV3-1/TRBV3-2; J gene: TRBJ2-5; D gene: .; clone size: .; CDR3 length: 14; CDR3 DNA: TGTGCCAGCAGCCAAGGAGGCGGACAAGAGACCCAGTACTTC; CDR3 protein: CASSQGGGQETQYF
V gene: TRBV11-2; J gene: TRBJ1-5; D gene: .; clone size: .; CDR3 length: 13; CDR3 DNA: TGTGCCAGCAGCTTCGAGAGAAATCAGCCCCAGCATTTT; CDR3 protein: CASSFERNQPQHF
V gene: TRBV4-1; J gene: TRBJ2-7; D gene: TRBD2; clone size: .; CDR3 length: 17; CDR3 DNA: TGCGCCAGCAGCCGACCTGGGCTAGCGGGAGCTTCCTACGAGCAGTACTTC; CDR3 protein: CASSRPGLAGASYEQYF
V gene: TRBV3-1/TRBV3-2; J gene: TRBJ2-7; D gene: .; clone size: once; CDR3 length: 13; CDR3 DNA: TGTGCCAGCAGCCAAGCCCCACAAGGGGTAAAGTACTTC; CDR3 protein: CASSQAPQGVKYF
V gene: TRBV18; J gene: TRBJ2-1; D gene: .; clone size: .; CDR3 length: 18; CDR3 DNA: TGTGCCAGCTCACCACCTATTGACCCAGGGGCCCCGCACAATGAGCAGTTCTTC; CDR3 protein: CASSPPIDPGAPHNEQFF
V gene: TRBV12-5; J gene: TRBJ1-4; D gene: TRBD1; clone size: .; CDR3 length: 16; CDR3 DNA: TGTGCTAGTGGAGCCGAGGGGGCCGGAACTAATGAAAAACTGTTTTTT; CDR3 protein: CASGAEGAGTNEKLFF
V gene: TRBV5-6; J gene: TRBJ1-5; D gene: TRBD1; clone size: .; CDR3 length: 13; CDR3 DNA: TGTGCCAGCAGCTTACAGGGGAATCAGCCCCAGCATTTT; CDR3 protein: CASSLQGNQPQHF
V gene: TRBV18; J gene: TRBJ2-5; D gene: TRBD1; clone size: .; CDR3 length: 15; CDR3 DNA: TGTGCCAGCTCACCATCGACAGGGGACCAAGAGACCCAGTACTTC; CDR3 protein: CASSPSTGDQETQYF
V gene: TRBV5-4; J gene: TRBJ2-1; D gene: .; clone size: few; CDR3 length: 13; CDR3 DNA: TGTGCCAGCAGCTTGGACGGGGAGCTGGAGCAGTTCTTC; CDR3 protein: CASSLDGELEQFF
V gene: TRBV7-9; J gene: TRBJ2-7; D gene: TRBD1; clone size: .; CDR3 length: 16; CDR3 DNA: TGTGCCAGCAGCCCGCGCCGGGACAGGGGGCCCTACGAGCAGTACTTC; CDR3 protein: CASSPRRDRGPYEQYF
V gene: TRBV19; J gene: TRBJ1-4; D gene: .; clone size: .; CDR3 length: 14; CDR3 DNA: TGTGCCAGTAGTATACAGGGAGGTAATGAAAAACTGTTTTTT; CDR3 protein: CASSIQGGNEKLFF
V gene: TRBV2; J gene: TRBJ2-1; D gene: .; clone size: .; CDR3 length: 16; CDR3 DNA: TGTGCCAGCAGTGAAAGGTGGCGGGCCTCCTACAATGAGCAGTTCTTC; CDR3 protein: CASSERWRASYNEQFF
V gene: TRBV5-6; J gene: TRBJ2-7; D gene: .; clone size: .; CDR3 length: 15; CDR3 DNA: TGTGCCAGCAGTCTAACCGGACTCAACCGCTACGAGCAGTACTTC; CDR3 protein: CASSLTGLNRYEQYF
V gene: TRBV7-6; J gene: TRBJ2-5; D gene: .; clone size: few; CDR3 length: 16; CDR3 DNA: TGTGCCAGCAGCTTACTCGACAGGAAATTCCAAGAGACCCAGTACTTC; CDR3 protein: CASSLLDRKFQETQYF